The 14 T cell receptor beta chains in this list originate from one sample, sequenced in a study of blood T cell repertoires in COVID-19. This table comes from immunoSEQ multiplex PCR, and its TCRdb copy is limited to in-frame clones, with some not included. The table has fewer than 250,000 clones, approximately 80% seen once; the top ten hold 1.5% to 2%. What was sequenced was peripheral blood. These receptors all stem from a woman older than 75 with acute or convalescent COVID-19.

This chain joins TRBV2 and TRBJ1-2; D remains unclear. Trimming took off 4 bases at V and 2 bases at J, with 8 bases between the two ends. CDR3 length: 13 residues. Germline CDR1 SNHLY, CDR2 FYNNEI. CDR3 sequence reads: CASSVDTNYGYTF. CDR3 sequence (DNA): TGTGCCAGCAGTGTTGACACCAACTATGGCTACACCTTC.

The J gene is TRBJ2-1, the V gene TRBV6-2 or TRBV6-3; 8 positions match TRBD2. The CDR3 is 15 amino acids. After removal of 0 bases from V and 15 bases from J, the junction contained 13 bases not matched to a gene. The germline gives CDR1 MNHEY, CDR2 SVGEGT. In DNA form, the CDR3 reads TGTGCCAGCAGTTACTCGTGGGCTGAGGCTCGGGGGGGGTTCTTC. Translation: CASSYSWAEARGGFF.

The chain uses TRBV5-1 and TRBJ1-6, with 8 positions matching TRBD1. Trimming at V came to 2 bases and at J to 6 bases, leaving 4 bases not matched to a gene. From germline, CDR1 is SGHRS and CDR2 YFSETQ. This CDR3 contains 15 residues. The CDR3 DNA sequence: TGCGCCAGCAGCTTATCCGGACAGGGTAATTCACCCCTCCACTTT. Its protein product is CASSLSGQGNSPLHF.

The V gene is TRBV7-9, the J gene TRBJ1-4, with a tentative D call TRBD1 (6 bases). Trimming took off 3 bases at V and 4 bases at J, with 9 bases between the two ends. The length of the CDR3 is 14 residues. Per germline, CDR1 SEHNR and CDR2 FQNEAQ (reference sequence). CDR3 amino acids: CASSLMDSNEKLFF. In DNA, the CDR3 is TGTGCCAGCAGCTTGATGGACAGTAATGAAAAACTGTTTTTT.

The rearrangement links TRBV28 to TRBJ1-4; TRBD1 might be the D (6 bases). V lost 4 bases and J lost 0, with 12 bases in between. This CDR3 is 16 amino acids long. In germline, CDR1 is MDHEN, CDR2 SYDVKM. DNA of the CDR3: TGTGCCAGCAGTTCCCCCAGGGGCCCAACTAATGAAAAACTGTTTTTT. Translated, it gives CASSSPRGPTNEKLFF.

Only a few counts were recorded for this clone. This chain links TRBV4-2 with TRBJ1-3, with D uncertain. Germline-derived CDR1 and CDR2 are LGHNA and YNFKEQ. V was trimmed by 3 bases and J by 4 bases, leaving 13 bases between them. CDR3 length: 15 amino acids. The CDR3 here is CASSHPLSSGNTIYF. In nucleotides, the CDR3 is TGTGCCAGCAGCCACCCCCTAAGTTCAGGAAACACCATATATTTT.

This clone was counted between two and nine times. V is TRBV18 and J is TRBJ2-1, with D perhaps TRBD1 (6 bases). Germline V gives CDR1 KGHSH, CDR2 LQKENI. Trimming left V 2 bases short and J 5 bases short, with 13 bases between. The CDR3 is 15 amino acids. The CDR3 loop is CASSPNRGQNNEQFF. The CDR3 nucleotides are TGTGCCAGCTCACCAAACCGGGGACAAAACAATGAGCAGTTCTTC.

V and J are TRBV7-9 and TRBJ2-1, with TRBD2 matching 7 bases. Looked up from germline, CDR1 is SEHNR and CDR2 is FQNEAQ (reference sequence). The junction had 2 bases not matched to a gene; V was cut back by 0 bases and J by 0 bases. This CDR3 region has 16 residues. CDR3 region: CASSLARGSSYNEQFF. Written as DNA, the CDR3 is TGTGCCAGCAGCTTAGCGCGCGGGAGCTCCTACAATGAGCAGTTCTTC.

The chain recombines TRBV15 with TRBJ2-1; perhaps TRBD2 as D (6 bases). The CDR3 loop spans 15 amino acids. V gave up 1 base and J gave up 7 bases, with 14 bases separating them. CDR1 and CDR2 from the germline V gene are LNHNV and YYDKDF (reference sequence). The CDR3 reads CATSRAGTPYNEQFF. The CDR3 DNA reads as TGTGCCACCAGCAGAGCCGGGACTCCTTATAATGAGCAGTTCTTC.

The V gene is TRBV2, the J gene TRBJ1-1; 10 nucleotides align to TRBD1. The CDR3 spans 13 residues. Germline values: CDR1 SNHLY, CDR2 FYNNEI. With 9 bases clipped from V and 4 bases from J, the junction kept 5 bases outside the gene matches. CDR3 loop: CARQDRGTTEAFF. The CDR3, as DNA: TGTGCCAGACAGGACAGGGGGACCACTGAAGCTTTCTTT.

The chain is built from TRBV7-3 and TRBJ2-2; D is uncertain. V shed 3 bases and J shed 4 bases, with 6 bases lying between them. Germline loops: CDR1 SGHTA, CDR2 FQGTGA. The CDR3 loop spans 13 amino acids. The DNA of the CDR3 is TGTGCCAGCAGCTTTCGGGTCACCGGGGAGCTGTTTTTT. This encodes CASSFRVTGELFF.

The chain combines TRBV4-1 with TRBJ2-1, with TRBD1 as a possible D gene (6 bases). The CDR3 sequence is 15 residues long. The germline V and J ends were trimmed by 1 base and 7 bases, with 14 bases remaining between them. Germline CDR1 and CDR2: MGHRA and YSYEKL. CDR3 amino acids: CASSQAQRGKNEQFF. CDR3 DNA: TGCGCCAGCAGCCAAGCCCAAAGGGGGAAAAATGAGCAGTTCTTC.

The rearrangement joins TRBV30 to TRBJ1-4, with 7 nucleotides matching TRBD1. Trimming took 6 bases from V and 13 from J; bases not matched to a gene: 14. The length of the CDR3 is 13 residues. The germline V gene encodes CDR1 GTSNPN and CDR2 SVGIG (reference sequence). The CDR3 sequence: CACSRDSRTGLFF. CDR3 in DNA: TGTGCCTGTTCCCGGGACAGTAGGACGGGACTGTTTTTT.

With regard to this clone: Compared with germline, one end of the junction differs, possibly owing to a read error. This chain joins TRBV4-2 and TRBJ2-5; TRBD1 matches at 8 bases. The CDR3 runs 14 residues. CDR1 LGHNA and CDR2 YNFKEQ come from the germline V gene. CDR3 bases: TGTGCCAGCAGCAAAGACAGGGGACAAGAGACCCAGTACTTC. Amino acid sequence: CASSKDRGQETQYF.